This TCR beta chain was sequenced during a study of blood T cells in healthy people across ages. Study outcomes and limitations: The fall in TCR beta diversity per million T cells was roughly linear with age. Shifts in expanded clonotypes may have been confounded by donor CMV status, which was unknown.

The CDR3 length is 13 residues. Germline loops: CDR1 SQVTM, CDR2 ANQGSEA. V lost 3 bases and J 5 bases, leaving 14 bases between the germline ends. This clonotype was detected only a few times. Its antigen is not known. It was with a sample-barcoded 5' primer and a J-beta primer mix that a second PCR of roughly 7 to 12 cycles was run. TCRdb itself ran the 5' RACE reads through MiXCR, one entry per CDR3 protein. The data contain 700,000 to 800,000 distinct CDR3 sequences, about 42% of them seen just once; the ten biggest clones take up more than 20%. The TCR sequence derives from a woman aged 60 to 75 in good health. The chain carries TRBV29-1 and TRBJ2-7, with a possible D match to TRBD1 (7 bases). The source material was blood. CDR3 protein: CSVDGGTVHEQYF. In DNA form, the CDR3 reads TGCAGCGTTGATGGGGGGACAGTGCACGAGCAGTACTTC.